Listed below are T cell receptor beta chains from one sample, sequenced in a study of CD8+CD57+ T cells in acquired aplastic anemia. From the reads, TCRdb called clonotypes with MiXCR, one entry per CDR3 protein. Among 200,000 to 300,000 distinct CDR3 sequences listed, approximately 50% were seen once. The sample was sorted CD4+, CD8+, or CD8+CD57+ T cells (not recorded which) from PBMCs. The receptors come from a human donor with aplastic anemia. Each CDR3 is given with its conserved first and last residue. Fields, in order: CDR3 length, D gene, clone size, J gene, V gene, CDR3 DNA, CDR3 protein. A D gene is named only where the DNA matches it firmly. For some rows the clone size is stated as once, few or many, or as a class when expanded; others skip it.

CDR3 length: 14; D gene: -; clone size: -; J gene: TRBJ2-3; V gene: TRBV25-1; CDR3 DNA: TGTGCCAGCAGTTCCTCTAGCGACTGGTATACGCAGTATTTT; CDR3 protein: CASSSSSDWYTQYF
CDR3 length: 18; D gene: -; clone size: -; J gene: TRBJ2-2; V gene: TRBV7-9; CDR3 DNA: TGTGCCAGCAGCCAAGAGGAACAAGGGGACCCGAACACCGGGGAGCTGTTTTTT; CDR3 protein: CASSQEEQGDPNTGELFF
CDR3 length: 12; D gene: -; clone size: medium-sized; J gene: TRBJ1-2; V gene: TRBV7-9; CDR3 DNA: TGTGCCAGCAGCTTAGGCCGGTATGGCTACACCTTC; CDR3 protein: CASSLGRYGYTF
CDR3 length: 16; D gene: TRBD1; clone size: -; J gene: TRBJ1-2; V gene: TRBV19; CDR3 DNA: TGTGCCAGTAGTATTCCCCCGGACAGGGGGGCCTATGGCTACACCTTC; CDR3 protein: CASSIPPDRGAYGYTF
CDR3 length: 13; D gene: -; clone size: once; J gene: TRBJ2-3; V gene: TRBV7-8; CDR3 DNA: TGTGCCAGCAGCTTTGGGCGCACAGATACGCAGTATTTT; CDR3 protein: CASSFGRTDTQYF
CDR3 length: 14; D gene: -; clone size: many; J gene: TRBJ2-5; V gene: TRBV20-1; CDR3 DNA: TGCAGTGCTAGAGATTCCAGGCAACAAGAGACCCAGTACTTC; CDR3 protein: CSARDSRQQETQYF
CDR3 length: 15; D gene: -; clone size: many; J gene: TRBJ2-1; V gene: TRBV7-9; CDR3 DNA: TGTGCCAGCAGCTCTACCTACAGGGGAGGTAATGAGCAGTTCTTC; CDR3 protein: CASSSTYRGGNEQFF
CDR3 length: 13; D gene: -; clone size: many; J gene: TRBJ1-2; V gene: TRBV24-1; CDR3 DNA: TGTGCCACCAGTGATTTGGGGGGCTATGGCTACACCTTC; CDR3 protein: CATSDLGGYGYTF
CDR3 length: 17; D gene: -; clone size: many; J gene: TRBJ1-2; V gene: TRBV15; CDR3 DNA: TGTGCCACCAGCACTGACGGCGGGGCCACCTGGCTTTATGGCTACACCTTC; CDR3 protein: CATSTDGGATWLYGYTF
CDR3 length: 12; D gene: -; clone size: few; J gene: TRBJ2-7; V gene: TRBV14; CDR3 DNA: TGTGCCAGCTCACCCACTAGAGACGAGCAGTACTTC; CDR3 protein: CASSPTRDEQYF
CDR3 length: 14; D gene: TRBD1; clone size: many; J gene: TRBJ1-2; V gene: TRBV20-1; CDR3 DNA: TGCAGTGCTAGAAACTTGGAGGACAGGGAAGGCTACACCTTC; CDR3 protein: CSARNLEDREGYTF
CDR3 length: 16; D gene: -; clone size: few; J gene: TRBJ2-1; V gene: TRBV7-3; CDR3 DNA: TGTGCCAGCAGCTTACCACCGGGACCGATCTACAATGGGCAGTTCTTC; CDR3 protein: CASSLPPGPIYNGQFF
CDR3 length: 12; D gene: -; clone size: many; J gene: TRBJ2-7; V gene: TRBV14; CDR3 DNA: TGTGCCAGTCGCGGGGACCTCTACGAGCAGTACTTC; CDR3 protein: CASRGDLYEQYF
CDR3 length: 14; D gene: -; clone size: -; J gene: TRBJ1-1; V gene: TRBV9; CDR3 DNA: TGTGCCAGCAGCGTTTCAGGACAGAACACTGAAGCTTTCTTT; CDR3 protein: CASSVSGQNTEAFF
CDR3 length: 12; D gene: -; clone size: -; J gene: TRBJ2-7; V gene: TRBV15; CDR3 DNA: TGTGCCACCAGCAACCGCGCCTACGAGCAGTACTTC; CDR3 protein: CATSNRAYEQYF
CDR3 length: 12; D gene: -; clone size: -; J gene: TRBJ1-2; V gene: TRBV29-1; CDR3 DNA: TGCAGCGTTGAGTATAGGGGCTATGGCTACACCTTC; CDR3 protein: CSVEYRGYGYTF
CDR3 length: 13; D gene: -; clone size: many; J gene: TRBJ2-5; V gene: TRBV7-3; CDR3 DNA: TGTGCCAGCAGCCCGGATAACCAAGAGACCCAGTACTTC; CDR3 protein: CASSPDNQETQYF
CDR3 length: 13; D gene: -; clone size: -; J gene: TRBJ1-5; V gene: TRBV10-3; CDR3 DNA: TGTGCCTCACGGGGAGGGGGCAATCAGCCCCAGCATTTT; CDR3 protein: CASRGGGNQPQHF
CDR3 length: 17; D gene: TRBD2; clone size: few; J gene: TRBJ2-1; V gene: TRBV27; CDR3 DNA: TGTGCCAGCAGTTTAAAACGTACAGCGGGAGCGACCGATGAGCAGTTCTTC; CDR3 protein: CASSLKRTAGATDEQFF
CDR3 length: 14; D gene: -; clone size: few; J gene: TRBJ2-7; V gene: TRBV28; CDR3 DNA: TGTGCCAGCAGTTTCTCTGTAGGGTCCTACGAGCAGTACTTC; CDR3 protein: CASSFSVGSYEQYF
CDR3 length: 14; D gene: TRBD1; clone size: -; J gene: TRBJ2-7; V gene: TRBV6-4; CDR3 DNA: TGTGCCAGCAGCACCGGGACAGGGGCGGGCGAGCAGTACTTC; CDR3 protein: CASSTGTGAGEQYF
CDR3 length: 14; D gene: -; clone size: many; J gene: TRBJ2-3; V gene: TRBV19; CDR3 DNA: TGTGCCAGTAGTTGGGCTTCTGGCACAGATACGCAGTATTTT; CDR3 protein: CASSWASGTDTQYF
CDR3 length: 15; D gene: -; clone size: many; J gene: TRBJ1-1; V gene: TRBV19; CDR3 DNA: TGTGCCAGTAGTCCGCGAGGCGGGTCAAACACTGAAGCTTTCTTT; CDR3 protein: CASSPRGGSNTEAFF
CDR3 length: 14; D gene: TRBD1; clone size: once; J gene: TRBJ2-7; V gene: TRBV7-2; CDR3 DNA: TGTGCCAGCAGGGGAGGGACAGGGGTACACGAGCAGTACTTC; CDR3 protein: CASRGGTGVHEQYF
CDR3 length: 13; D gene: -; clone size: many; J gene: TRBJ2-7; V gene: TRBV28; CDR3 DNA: TGTGCCAGCAGTTTATCGGCAGGGCTCGAGCAGTACTTC; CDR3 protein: CASSLSAGLEQYF
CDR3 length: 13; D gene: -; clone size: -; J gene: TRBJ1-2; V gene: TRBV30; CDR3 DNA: TGTGCCTGGCGACAGATTAAGAACTATGGCTACACCTTC; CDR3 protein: CAWRQIKNYGYTF
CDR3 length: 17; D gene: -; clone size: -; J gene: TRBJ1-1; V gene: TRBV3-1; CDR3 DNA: TGTGCCAGCAGCCAAGAAACTCGGGAGGGCATGAACACTGAAGCTTTCTTT; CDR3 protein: CASSQETREGMNTEAFF
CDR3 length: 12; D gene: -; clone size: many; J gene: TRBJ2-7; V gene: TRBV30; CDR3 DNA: TGTGCCTGGAGTCAAGGGCTCTACGAGCAGTACTTC; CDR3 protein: CAWSQGLYEQYF
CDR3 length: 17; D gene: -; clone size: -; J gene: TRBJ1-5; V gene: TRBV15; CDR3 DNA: TGTGCCACCAGCAGCGGACTAACAGGGATCATCAATCAGCCCCAGCATTTT; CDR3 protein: CATSSGLTGIINQPQHF
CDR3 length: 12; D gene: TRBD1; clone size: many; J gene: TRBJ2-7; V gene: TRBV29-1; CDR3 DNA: TGCAGCGCAGGACAGGTTCAGAACGAGCAGTACTTC; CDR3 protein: CSAGQVQNEQYF
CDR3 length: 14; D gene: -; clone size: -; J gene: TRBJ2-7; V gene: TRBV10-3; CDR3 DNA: TGTGCCATCAGTGAGGATCGGAACAAATACGAGCAGTACTTC; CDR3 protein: CAISEDRNKYEQYF
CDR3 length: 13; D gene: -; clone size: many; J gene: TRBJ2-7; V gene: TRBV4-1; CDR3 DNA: TGCGCCAGCAGCCAAGAACGGCCCGCCGAGCAGTACTTC; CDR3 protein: CASSQERPAEQYF
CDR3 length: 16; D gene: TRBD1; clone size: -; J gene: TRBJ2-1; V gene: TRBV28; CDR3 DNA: TGTGCCAGCAGAAAATATAACCGGGACAGGGGCAATGAGCAGTTCTTC; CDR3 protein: CASRKYNRDRGNEQFF
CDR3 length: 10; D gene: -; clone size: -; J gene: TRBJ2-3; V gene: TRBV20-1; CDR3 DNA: TGCAGTGCTAGCGATTCTACGCAGTATTTT; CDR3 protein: CSASDSTQYF
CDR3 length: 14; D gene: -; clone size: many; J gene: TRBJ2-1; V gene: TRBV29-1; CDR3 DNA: TGCAGCGTTGGCGCCGGGACACCCTACAATGAGCAGTTCTTC; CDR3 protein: CSVGAGTPYNEQFF
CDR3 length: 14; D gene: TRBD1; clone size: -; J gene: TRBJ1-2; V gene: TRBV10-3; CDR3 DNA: TGTGCCATCAGTAAACGACAGGGGGCGGATGGCTACACCTTC; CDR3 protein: CAISKRQGADGYTF
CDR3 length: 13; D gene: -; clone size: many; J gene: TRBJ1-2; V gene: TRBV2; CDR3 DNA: TGTGCCAGCAGTGATTACAGCCACTATGGCTACACCTTC; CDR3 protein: CASSDYSHYGYTF
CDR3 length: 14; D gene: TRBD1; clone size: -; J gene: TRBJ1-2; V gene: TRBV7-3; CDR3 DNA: TGTGCCAGCAGCTTGATGACAGGGAACTATGGCTACACCTTC; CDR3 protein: CASSLMTGNYGYTF
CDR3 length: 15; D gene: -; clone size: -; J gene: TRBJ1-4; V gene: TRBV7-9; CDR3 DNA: TGTGCCAGCAGCCGAACGGGAGAGGCGCATGAAAAACTGTTTTTT; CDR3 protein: CASSRTGEAHEKLFF
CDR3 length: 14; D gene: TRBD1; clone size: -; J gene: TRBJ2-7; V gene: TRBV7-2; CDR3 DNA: TGTGCCAGCAGCAAGCCGGGCCAGGGGGACGAGCAGTACTTC; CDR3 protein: CASSKPGQGDEQYF
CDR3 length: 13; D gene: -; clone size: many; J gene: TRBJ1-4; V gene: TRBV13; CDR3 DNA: TGTGCCAGCAGCCCGGGGCTAGGGGAAAAACTGTTTTTT; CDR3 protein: CASSPGLGEKLFF
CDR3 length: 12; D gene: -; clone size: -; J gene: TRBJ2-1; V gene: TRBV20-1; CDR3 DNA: TGCAGTGCTAGACTCTTGGACGCGAAGCAGTTCTTC; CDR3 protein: CSARLLDAKQFF
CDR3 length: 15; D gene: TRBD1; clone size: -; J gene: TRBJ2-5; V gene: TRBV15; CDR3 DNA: TGTGCCACCAGCCCGGGACAGGGAGGAGAAGAGACCCAGTACTTC; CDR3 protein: CATSPGQGGEETQYF
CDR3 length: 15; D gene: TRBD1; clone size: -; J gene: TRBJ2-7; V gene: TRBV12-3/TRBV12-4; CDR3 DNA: TGTGCCAGCAATTCCGGGGGACAGGGAATTCACGAGCAGTACTTC; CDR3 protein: CASNSGGQGIHEQYF
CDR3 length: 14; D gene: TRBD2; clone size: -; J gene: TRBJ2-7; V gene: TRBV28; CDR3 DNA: TGTGCCGGCAGTGGGGGGGACTCCTCCTACGAGCAGTACTTC; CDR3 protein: CAGSGGDSSYEQYF
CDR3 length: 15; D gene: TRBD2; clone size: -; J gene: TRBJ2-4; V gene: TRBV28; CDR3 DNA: TGTGCCAGCAGTAAGCGGGATTTAGCCAAAAACACTCAGTACTTC; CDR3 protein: CASSKRDLAKNTQYF